This T cell receptor (beta chain) was identified during a study of neurological immune-mediated disorders. Study findings and constraints: In HTLV-1-associated myelopathy, TCR clonal expansion was greatest, whereas multiple sclerosis had the least, falling below healthy controls. Because no CDR3 amino acid sequences were shared across subjects by expanded clones, private repertoires were suggested in all groups.

TCRdb reprocessed the 5' RACE reads via MiXCR and lists one record per CDR3 protein. Of 30,000 to 35,000 distinct CDR3 sequences listed, less than 25% are singletons. In the case of this clonotype: Its antigen is undetermined.

The sorted libraries took approximately 1 million CD4+ or CD8+ T cells. Trimming cost V 6 bases and J 2 bases, with 16 bases left between them. CDR1 and CDR2 from the germline V gene are MNHEY and SVGAGI. CDR3 length equals 16 residues. This clonotype was sampled from a man between 50 and 59 years old with HTLV-1-associated myelopathy (HAM/TSP). The sequencing input was CD4+ T cells from blood. The chain joins TRBV6-5 to TRBJ2-2, with D perhaps being TRBD1 or TRBD2 (5 bases each). The CDR3 reads CASRDRGRTNTGELFF. The CDR3, as DNA: TGTGCCAGCAGAGACAGAGGGCGTACTAACACCGGGGAGCTGTTTTTT.